This paragraph covers one T cell receptor (beta chain) sequence. Its antigen is currently unknown. The junction departs from the called germline gene at one end, perhaps through a read error. The sample originates from a study of T-cell reconstitution after alpha-beta-depleted transplantation in children. Construction of the TCRbeta library involved unique molecular identifiers. TCRdb passed the PCR reads through MiXCR, listing each CDR3 protein once. Seen here are 280,000 or so distinct CDR3 sequences, roughly 11% observed once, and the top ten hold 20% to 25%. CDR3 length: 18 amino acids. The germline V gene encodes CDR1 LGHDT and CDR2 YNNKEL (reference sequence). Findings and limits, study-wide: Expanded graft clones, several hundred of them, were reportedly the source of alpha-beta T cells about two months after transplant. Certain patients had high TCRbeta diversity at day 60, and it came from recipient T cells and thymic progenitors that survived. When one year had passed after transplant, most T-cell counts and diversity came from newly produced T cells.

V gene TRBV3-1 combines with J gene TRBJ2-5; 14 bases are a match to TRBD2. The TCR comes from a male patient aged 2 to 10 who had a stem cell transplant for chronic granulomatous disease, so the T cells may come from the graft donor. Specimen: peripheral blood, collected 180 days after TCRalphabeta/CD19-depleted stem cell transplant. CDR3 nucleotides: TGTGCCTGCAGCCCCGGACTAGCGGGAGGAGGCGAGGAAGAGACCCAGTACTTC. Translating it yields CACSPGLAGGGEEETQYF.